The table lists the clone carrying this TCR beta chain with a few counts. Its antigen is unidentified. The V gene's germline CDR1 is MNHEY and CDR2 SVGAGI. The V end lost 4 bases, the J end lost 2 bases, and 8 bases lay between the germline ends. The CDR3 contains 14 residues. Vbeta (60) and Jbeta (13) primers were used in the PCR. The protocol was immunoSEQ multiplex PCR, while the TCRdb copy is restricted to in-frame clones and leaves out a portion. The sample yields 200,000 or so clones, 82% seen once. This entry comes from a study of cytomegalovirus exposure and HLA in healthy donors. Points from the study as a whole: The authors excluded some V segments, including TRBV6-2 and TRBV6-3, as indistinguishable. Presence/absence analysis assumed near-uniform sequencing depth across donors. Earlier analysis looked at TCR beta V segments, and most were productive about 90% or about 30% of the time. Across donors, most TCRs were seen rarely, yet some public ones were widespread.

This chain joins TRBV6-5 and TRBJ1-4; D is undetermined. The receptor comes from a woman under 30 in good health and CMV-seronegative. Sequencing was performed on PBMCs. CDR3 coding DNA: TGTGCCAGCAGTTCGACTGTTACTAATGAAAAACTGTTTTTT. Translating gives CASSSTVTNEKLFF.